This TCR beta chain was observed in a study of blood T cell repertoires in COVID-19. Sequencing was performed with immunoSEQ multiplex PCR; in TCRdb, only in-frame clones are kept and a portion is missing. Of approximately 69,000 clones in the sample, roughly 90% were seen once. The germline V gene has CDR1 SGHAT and CDR2 FQNNGV. The CDR3 length is 15 residues. V was pared by 1 base and J by 4 bases, with 10 bases between. The receptor was isolated from a man aged 45 to 65 with acute or convalescent COVID-19. The rearrangement links TRBV11-2 to TRBJ2-2; possibly TRBD2 for D (6 bases). Sequencing input: peripheral blood. The CDR3, as DNA: TGTGCCAGCAGCTTAGTCCGGGGAGGCACCGGGGAGCTGTTTTTT. Amino acid sequence: CASSLVRGGTGELFF.